The rows below give T cell receptor beta chains drawn from one sample of a study of cytomegalovirus exposure and HLA in healthy donors. The method was immunoSEQ multiplex PCR; TCRdb's version includes in-frame clones alone and lacks a portion of them. Among 200,000 or so clones listed, around 75% were seen once. The specimen was PBMCs. The source of these receptors is a male donor in good health and CMV-seropositive. Both conserved end residues are part of each CDR3. A D gene is named only where the DNA matches it firmly. Clone size is given for some rows only: seen once, a few or many times, or a class if the clone is expanded.

TRBV6-5	15	TRBJ1-1	TRBD1	few	CASSYSTGGWTEAFF	TGTGCCAGCAGTTACTCGACAGGGGGCTGGACTGAAGCTTTCTTT
TRBV19	14	TRBJ2-7	.	.	CASSLTTSDYEQYF	TGTGCCAGTAGCCTAACGACATCTGACTACGAGCAGTACTTC
TRBV7-2	15	TRBJ2-7	.	few	CASSLSSGSEYEQYF	TGTGCCAGCAGCTTATCTTCCGGGAGTGAATACGAGCAGTACTTC
TRBV30	14	TRBJ1-1	.	.	CAWSGLGGLSEAFF	TGTGCCTGGAGTGGACTGGGGGGTTTGTCTGAAGCTTTCTTT
TRBV10-1	13	TRBJ2-5	.	.	CASPIRDQETQYF	TGCGCCAGCCCCATCAGGGACCAAGAGACCCAGTACTTC
TRBV6-5	15	TRBJ2-3	TRBD2	.	CASSRGRGGLDTQYF	TGTGCCAGCAGTAGGGGACGGGGGGGCCTTGATACGCAGTATTTT
TRBV2	14	TRBJ2-3	TRBD1	.	CATNRGLSTDTQYF	TGTGCCACCAACAGGGGTTTAAGCACAGATACGCAGTATTTT
TRBV10-3	15	TRBJ2-1	.	.	CAISVAPEAYNEQFF	TGTGCCATCAGTGTGGCGCCGGAGGCCTACAATGAGCAGTTCTTC
TRBV7-2	14	TRBJ1-6	.	.	CASSAAGVSSPLHF	TGTGCCAGCAGCGCCGCAGGGGTATCTTCACCCCTCCACTTT
TRBV11-1	18	TRBJ2-5	TRBD1	.	CASSPTSIWTGQRKTQYF	TGTGCCAGCAGCCCCACCTCGATTTGGACAGGGCAGAGAAAGACCCAGTACTTC
TRBV9	16	TRBJ1-2	.	.	CASSVASGLGDYGYTF	TGTGCCAGCAGCGTAGCGAGCGGGTTGGGAGACTATGGCTACACCTTC
TRBV7-2	16	TRBJ1-3	.	.	CASSLSGGPGGNTIYF	TGTGCCAGCAGCTTATCGGGGGGGCCGGGAGGAAACACCATATATTTT
TRBV4-1	15	TRBJ1-1	.	.	CASTGAADLNTEAFF	TGCGCCAGCACAGGGGCCGCAGACTTGAACACTGAAGCTTTCTTT
TRBV18	14	TRBJ2-7	.	.	CASSPTQGPYEQYF	TGTGCCAGCTCACCAACCCAGGGGCCCTACGAGCAGTACTTC
TRBV5-1	17	TRBJ2-2	TRBD2	.	CASSKWSSGGATGELFF	TGCGCCAGCTCAAAATGGTCTAGCGGGGGGGCCACCGGGGAGCTGTTTTTT
TRBV18	13	TRBJ1-3	TRBD1	.	CASSHTGGNTIYF	TGTGCCAGCTCACATACAGGGGGTAACACCATATATTTT
TRBV10-3	14	TRBJ1-1	.	.	CAISRTAMNTEAFF	TGTGCCATCAGTCGGACAGCTATGAACACTGAAGCTTTCTTT
TRBV5-6	14	TRBJ2-7	TRBD1	.	CASSYRQGTYEQYF	TGTGCCAGCAGTTATAGACAGGGGACCTACGAGCAGTACTTC
TRBV19	13	TRBJ1-3	.	.	CASSEGGGNTIYF	TGTGCCAGTAGTGAAGGGGGTGGAAACACCATATATTTT
TRBV7-3	13	TRBJ1-1	.	.	CASSLRQTTEAFF	TGTGCCAGCAGCTTAAGACAGACCACTGAAGCTTTCTTT
TRBV6-5	14	TRBJ2-7	TRBD2	.	CASTQAGGPYEQYF	TGTGCCAGCACCCAAGCGGGAGGGCCCTACGAGCAGTACTTC
TRBV2	13	TRBJ1-1	TRBD1	.	CASRTTGDTEAFF	TGTGCCAGCAGGACGACAGGGGACACTGAAGCTTTCTTT
TRBV9	15	TRBJ2-1	.	.	CASSVERGTVNEQFF	TGTGCCAGCAGCGTAGAGCGCGGGACAGTCAATGAGCAGTTCTTC
TRBV28	16	TRBJ2-1	TRBD2	once	CASSFGVTSEYNEQFF	TGTGCCAGCAGTTTTGGGGTCACTAGCGAGTACAATGAGCAGTTCTTC
TRBV5-1	12	TRBJ2-7	.	.	CASTTYSGEQYF	TGCGCCAGCACCACGTACAGCGGGGAGCAGTACTTC
TRBV7-2	15	TRBJ1-4	.	.	CASSFATGINEKLFF	TGTGCCAGCTCATTTGCGACAGGCATAAATGAAAAACTGTTTTTT
TRBV9	15	TRBJ2-5	TRBD2	.	CASSVDPAGQETQYF	TGTGCCAGCAGCGTAGATCCAGCGGGACAAGAGACCCAGTACTTC
TRBV5-1	14	TRBJ2-7	TRBD2	.	CASSYGLAGYEQYF	TGCGCCAGCAGTTACGGACTAGCGGGCTACGAGCAGTACTTC
TRBV30	12	TRBJ2-3	.	.	CAWSVLTDTQYF	TGTGCCTGGAGTGTACTCACAGATACGCAGTATTTT
TRBV14	18	TRBJ1-6	.	.	CASSQDREPSSYNSPLHF	TGTGCCAGCAGCCAAGACCGAGAACCTAGCTCCTATAATTCACCCCTCCACTTT
TRBV30	16	TRBJ2-7	TRBD1	.	CAWSGGSGGLLYEQYF	TGTGCCTGGAGTGGCGGGTCAGGGGGCCTCCTCTACGAGCAGTACTTC
TRBV6-1	18	TRBJ2-3	TRBD2	once	CASSAPGTIPTGTDTQYF	TGTGCCAGCAGTGCCCCCGGGACTATCCCAACCGGCACAGATACGCAGTATTTT
TRBV5-6	15	TRBJ2-4	.	.	CASSQTRTMANIQYF	TGTGCCAGCAGCCAAACACGGACAATGGCGAACATTCAGTACTTC
TRBV7-2	13	TRBJ1-1	.	.	CASSSYDSTEAFF	TGTGCCAGCAGCTCGTACGACAGCACTGAAGCTTTCTTT
TRBV9	13	TRBJ2-7	TRBD1	.	CASSLGTVYEQYF	TGTGCCAGCAGCCTAGGGACAGTCTACGAGCAGTACTTC
TRBV30	15	TRBJ1-4	.	.	CAWSPTTGLREKLFF	TGTGCCTGGAGTCCGACGACAGGCCTCCGAGAAAAACTGTTTTTT